This TCR beta chain originates from a study of CD8+CD57+ T cells in acquired aplastic anemia. In the study overall: The DNA of sorted CD4+ and CD8+ cells averaged approximately 3.2 ug.

With V trimmed by 7 bases and J by 5 bases, 10 bases remained unmatched. Per germline, CDR1 LNHDA and CDR2 SQIVND (reference sequence). This CDR3 has 15 residues. All patients picked for sequencing had shown, by flow cytometry, an expansion of CD8+CD57+ cells. Each patient gave a blood sample that was collected before any therapy had been received. TCR beta VDJ and CDR3 profiles were obtained from a genomic DNA template. TCRdb fed the reads into MiXCR, producing one record per CDR3 protein. The sample has a few hundred thousand distinct CDR3 sequences, around a third seen once; the top ten hold around 0.82%.

Material for sequencing was sorted CD4+, CD8+, or CD8+CD57+ T cells (not recorded which) from PBMCs. The chain couples TRBV19 to TRBJ2-3; 9 bases agree with TRBD2. The origin of this receptor is a human donor with aplastic anemia. The CDR3 DNA sequence: TGTGCCAGTACAACAACAGCGGGGGGCAGAGATACGCAGTATTTT. This codes for CASTTTAGGRDTQYF.